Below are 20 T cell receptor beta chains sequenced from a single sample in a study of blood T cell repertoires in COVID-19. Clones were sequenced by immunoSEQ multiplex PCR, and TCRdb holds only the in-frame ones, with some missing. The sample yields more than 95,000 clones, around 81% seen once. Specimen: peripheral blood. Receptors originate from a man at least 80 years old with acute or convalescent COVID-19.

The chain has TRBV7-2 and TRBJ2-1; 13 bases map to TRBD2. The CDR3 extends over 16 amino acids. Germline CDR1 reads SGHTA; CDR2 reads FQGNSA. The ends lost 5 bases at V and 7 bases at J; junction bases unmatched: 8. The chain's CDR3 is CASSRTSGRGMNEQFF. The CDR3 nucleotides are TGTGCCAGCAGCAGGACTAGCGGGAGAGGAATGAATGAGCAGTTCTTC.

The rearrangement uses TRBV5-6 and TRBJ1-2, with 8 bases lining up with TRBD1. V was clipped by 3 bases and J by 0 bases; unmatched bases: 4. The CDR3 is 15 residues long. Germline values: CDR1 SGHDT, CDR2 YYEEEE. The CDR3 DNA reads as TGTGCCAGCAGCTCAGACAGGGGCCCTAACTATGGCTACACCTTC. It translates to CASSSDRGPNYGYTF. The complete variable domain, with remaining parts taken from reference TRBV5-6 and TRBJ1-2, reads DAGVTQSPTHLIKTRGQQVTLRCSPKSGHDTVSWYQQALGQGPQFIFQYYEEEERQRGNFPDRFSGHQFPNYSSELNVNALLLGDSALYLCASSSDRGPNYGYTFGSGTRLTVV.

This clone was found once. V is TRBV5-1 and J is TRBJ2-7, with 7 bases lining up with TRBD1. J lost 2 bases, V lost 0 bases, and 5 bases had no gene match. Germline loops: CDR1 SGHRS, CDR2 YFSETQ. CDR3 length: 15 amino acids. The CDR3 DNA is TGCGCCAGCAGCTTGGGAGTTACAGGGGCCTACGAGCAGTACTTC. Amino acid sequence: CASSLGVTGAYEQYF.

CDR3 region: CARSPGREGYNEQFF. The CDR3 DNA reads as TGTGCCAGAAGCCCGGGGCGGGAGGGTTACAATGAGCAGTTCTTC. This chain joins TRBV5-3 and TRBJ2-1, with 9 bases fitting TRBD2. TRBV5-3 is sorted into the ORF group, with uncertain function. The CDR3 is 15 residues long. Unmatched junction bases numbered 6, after V lost 4 bases and J lost 4 bases.

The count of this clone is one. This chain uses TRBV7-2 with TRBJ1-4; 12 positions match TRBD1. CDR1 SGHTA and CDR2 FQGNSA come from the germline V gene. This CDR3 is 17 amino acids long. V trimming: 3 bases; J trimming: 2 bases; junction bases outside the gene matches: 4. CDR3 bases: TGTGCCAGCAGCTTGGGACAGGGGGCGCATACTAATGAAAAACTGTTTTTT. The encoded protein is CASSLGQGAHTNEKLFF.

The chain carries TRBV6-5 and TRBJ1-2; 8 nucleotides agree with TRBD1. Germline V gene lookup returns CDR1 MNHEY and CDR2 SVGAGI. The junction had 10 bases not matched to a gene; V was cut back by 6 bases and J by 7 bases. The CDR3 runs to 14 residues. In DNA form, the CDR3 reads TGTGCCAGCAGGGGCACAGGGGGTGTAAGTGGCTACACCTTC. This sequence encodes CASRGTGGVSGYTF.

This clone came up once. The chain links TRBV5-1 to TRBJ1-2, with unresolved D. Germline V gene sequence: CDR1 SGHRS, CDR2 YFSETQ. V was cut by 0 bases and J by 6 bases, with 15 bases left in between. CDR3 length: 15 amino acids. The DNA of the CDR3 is TGCGCCAGCAGCTTGGTGGCGGGAGGAGTGGATGGCTACACCTTC. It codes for CASSLVAGGVDGYTF. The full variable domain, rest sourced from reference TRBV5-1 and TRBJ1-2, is KAGVTQTPRYLIKTRGQQVTLSCSPISGHRSVSWYQQTPGQGLQFLFEYFSETQRNKGNFPGRFSGRQFSNSRSEMNVSTLELGDSALYLCASSLVAGGVDGYTFGSGTRLTVV.

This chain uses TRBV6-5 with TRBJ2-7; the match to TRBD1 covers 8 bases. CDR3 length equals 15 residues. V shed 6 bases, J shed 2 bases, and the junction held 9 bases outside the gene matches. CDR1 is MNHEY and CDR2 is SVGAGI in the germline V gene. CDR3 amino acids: CASSPPGTGTYEQYF. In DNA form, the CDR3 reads TGTGCCAGCAGCCCCCCGGGGACAGGTACCTACGAGCAGTACTTC.

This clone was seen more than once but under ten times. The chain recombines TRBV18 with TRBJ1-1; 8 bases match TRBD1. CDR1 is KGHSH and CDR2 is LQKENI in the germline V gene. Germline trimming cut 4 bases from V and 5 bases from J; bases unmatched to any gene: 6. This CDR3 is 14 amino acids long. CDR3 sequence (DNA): TGTGCCAGCTCACGCGAGGACAGGGAGACTGAAGCTTTCTTT. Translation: CASSREDRETEAFF.

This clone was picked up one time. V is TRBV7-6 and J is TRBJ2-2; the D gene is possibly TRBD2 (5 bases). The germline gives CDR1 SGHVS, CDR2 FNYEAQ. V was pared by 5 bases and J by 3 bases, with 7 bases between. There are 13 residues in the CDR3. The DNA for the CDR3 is TGTGCCAGCAGCAAGGAGGACACCGGGGAGCTGTTTTTT. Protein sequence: CASSKEDTGELFF.

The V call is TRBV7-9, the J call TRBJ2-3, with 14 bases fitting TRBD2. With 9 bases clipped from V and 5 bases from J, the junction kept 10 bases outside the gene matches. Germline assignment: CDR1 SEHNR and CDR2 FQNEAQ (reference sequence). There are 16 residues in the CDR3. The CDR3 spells CASLRGLAGEVDTQYF. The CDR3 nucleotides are TGTGCCAGTCTACGGGGACTAGCGGGAGAGGTAGATACGCAGTATTTT.

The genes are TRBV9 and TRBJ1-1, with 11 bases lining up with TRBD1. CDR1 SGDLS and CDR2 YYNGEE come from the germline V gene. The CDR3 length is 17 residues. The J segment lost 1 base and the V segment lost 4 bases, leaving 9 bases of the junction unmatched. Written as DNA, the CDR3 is TGTGCCAGCAGCACCTTACTGGGACAGGGGGGGAACACTGAAGCTTTCTTT. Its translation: CASSTLLGQGGNTEAFF.

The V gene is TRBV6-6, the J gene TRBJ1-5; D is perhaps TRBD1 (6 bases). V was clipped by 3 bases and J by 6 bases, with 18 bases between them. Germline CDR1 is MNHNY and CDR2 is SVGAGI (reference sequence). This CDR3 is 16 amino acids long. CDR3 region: CASSYGTTIGVQPQHF. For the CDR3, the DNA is TGTGCCAGCAGTTATGGGACAACAATCGGTGTTCAGCCCCAGCATTTT.

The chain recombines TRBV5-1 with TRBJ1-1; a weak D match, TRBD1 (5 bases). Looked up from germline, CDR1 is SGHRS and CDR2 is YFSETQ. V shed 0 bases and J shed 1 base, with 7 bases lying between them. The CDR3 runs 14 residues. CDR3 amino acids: CASSLDGQNTEAFF. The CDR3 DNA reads TGCGCCAGCAGCTTGGACGGACAGAACACTGAAGCTTTCTTT.

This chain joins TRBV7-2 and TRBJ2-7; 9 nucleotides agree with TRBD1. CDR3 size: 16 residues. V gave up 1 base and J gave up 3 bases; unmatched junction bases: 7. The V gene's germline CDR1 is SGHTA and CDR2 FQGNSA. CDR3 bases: TGTGCCAGCAGCTTAGGGGACAGGGTGTTGGGCTACGAGCAGTACTTC. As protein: CASSLGDRVLGYEQYF.

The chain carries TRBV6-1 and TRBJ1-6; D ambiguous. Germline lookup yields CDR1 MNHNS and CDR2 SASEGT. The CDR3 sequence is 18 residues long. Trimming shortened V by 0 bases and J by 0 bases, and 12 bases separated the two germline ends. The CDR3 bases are TGTGCCAGCAGTGAAGCTAGGAGATCCAACTCCTATAATTCACCCCTCCACTTT. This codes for CASSEARRSNSYNSPLHF.

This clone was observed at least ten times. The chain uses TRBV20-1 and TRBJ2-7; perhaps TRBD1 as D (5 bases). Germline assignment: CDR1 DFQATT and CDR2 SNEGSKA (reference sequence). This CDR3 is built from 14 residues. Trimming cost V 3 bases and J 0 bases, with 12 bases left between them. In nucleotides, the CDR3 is TGCAGTGCTAGTGCACAGGCTATCTCCTACGAGCAGTACTTC. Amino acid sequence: CSASAQAISYEQYF.

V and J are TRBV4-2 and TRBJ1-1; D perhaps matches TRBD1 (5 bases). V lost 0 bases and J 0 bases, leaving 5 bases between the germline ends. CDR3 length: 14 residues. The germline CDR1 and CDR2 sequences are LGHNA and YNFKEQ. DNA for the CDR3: TGTGCCAGCAGCCAAGAGGGGCTGAACACTGAAGCTTTCTTT. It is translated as CASSQEGLNTEAFF.

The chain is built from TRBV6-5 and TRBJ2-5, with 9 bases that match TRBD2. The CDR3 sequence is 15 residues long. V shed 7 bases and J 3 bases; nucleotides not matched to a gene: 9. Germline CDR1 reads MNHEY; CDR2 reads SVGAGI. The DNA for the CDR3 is TGTGCCAGCATGGGGTCGGCTAGCGGGGAAGAGACCCAGTACTTC. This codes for CASMGSASGEETQYF.

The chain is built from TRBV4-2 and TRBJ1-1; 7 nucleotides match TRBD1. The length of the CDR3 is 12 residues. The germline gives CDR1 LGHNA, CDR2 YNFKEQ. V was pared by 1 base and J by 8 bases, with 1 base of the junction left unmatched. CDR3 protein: CASSQVGGEAFF. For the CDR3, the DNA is TGTGCCAGCAGCCAAGTAGGGGGCGAAGCTTTCTTT.